A selection of T cell receptor beta chains follows, all from one sample in a study of T cells in Graves' hyperthyroidism and ophthalmopathy. TCRdb reprocessed the multiplex PCR reads via MiXCR and lists one record per CDR3 protein. Seen here are over 550,000 distinct CDR3 sequences, 15% to 20% observed once, and the top ten hold more than 15%. Sequenced material: blood. These receptors came from a woman between 18 and 30 years old with Graves' hyperthyroidism. The CDR3 runs from the conserved cysteine through the conserved F or W. The D gene is left open where the match is weak. Clone size is shown for a subset of rows, as once, few, many or a class of expanded clone.

d_call	v_call	clone_size	j_call	cdr3_nt	cdr3_aa
TRBD2	TRBV12-3/TRBV12-4	many	TRBJ2-3	TGTGCCAGCAGTTTACGGGGGGGGCAGACAGATACGCAGTATTTT	CASSLRGGQTDTQYF
-	TRBV4-3	many	TRBJ2-1	TGCGCCAGCAGCCAAGAAGGGACAGAGCAGTTCTTC	CASSQEGTEQFF
-	TRBV29-1	-	TRBJ2-2	TGCAGCGTAGGCACCGGGGAGCTGTTTTTT	CSVGTGELFF
-	TRBV5-1	many	TRBJ1-4	TGTGCCAGCAGTTTAGGAACAACTAATGAAAAACTGTTTTTT	CASSLGTTNEKLFF
-	TRBV11-3	many	TRBJ2-5	TGTGCCAGCAATCGGAGGGCGGGCCAAGAGACCCAGTACTTC	CASNRRAGQETQYF
-	TRBV5-6	-	TRBJ1-2	TGTGCCAGCAGCTCCCCGGGGAGGGGACACTATGGCTACACCTTC	CASSSPGRGHYGYTF
-	TRBV30	-	TRBJ2-1	TGTGCCTGGAGTGTACCGGGAGACAATGAGCAGTTCTTC	CAWSVPGDNEQFF
TRBD1	TRBV24-1	many	TRBJ1-2	TGTGCCACCAGTGATTTGCAGGGGGATCATGGCTACACCTTC	CATSDLQGDHGYTF
-	TRBV20-1	-	TRBJ2-3	TGCAGTGCTAGAATGGGGGGATTTGGCACAGATACGCAGTATTTT	CSARMGGFGTDTQYF
-	TRBV12-3/TRBV12-4	few	TRBJ1-1	TGTGCCAGCAGTTTGCGGAGCTCGAACACTGAAGCTTTCTTT	CASSLRSSNTEAFF
-	TRBV11-3	many	TRBJ1-1	TGTGCCAGCAGCTTAGAAAAGGGGTTATGGGGAGCTTTCTTT	CASSLEKGLWGAFF
-	TRBV18	-	TRBJ1-4	TGTGCCAGCTCACCTGTGATGACGGTGGGTGAAAAACTGTTTTTT	CASSPVMTVGEKLFF
TRBD1	TRBV28	many	TRBJ2-7	TGTGCCAGCAGTTCCCCGGTGGAAACAGGGGGATACGAGCAGTACTTC	CASSSPVETGGYEQYF
-	TRBV5-1	many	TRBJ1-1	TGCGCCAGCAGCTGGGACATCGTAACTGAAGCTTTCTTT	CASSWDIVTEAFF
-	TRBV20-1	-	TRBJ1-6	TGCAGTGCTTCACCGATCGGACCCCTCCACTTT	CSASPIGPLHF
-	TRBV20-1	few	TRBJ1-6	TGCAGTGCTAGGTCCAGGAATTCACCCCTCCACTTT	CSARSRNSPLHF
-	TRBV2	many	TRBJ1-5	TGTGCCAGCAGTGAAGAGTGGCAGCTCTATAGCAATCAGCCCCAGCATTTT	CASSEEWQLYSNQPQHF
-	TRBV4-3	-	TRBJ1-4	TGCGCCAGCAGCCGCAAAGGGGGGACACCTACAACTAATGAAAAACTGTTTTTT	CASSRKGGTPTTNEKLFF
TRBD2	TRBV3-1	many	TRBJ2-1	TGTGCCAGCAGCCTAAACAGACGGACTAGCGGGTTCGAGCAGTTCTTC	CASSLNRRTSGFEQFF
-	TRBV12-3/TRBV12-4	-	TRBJ1-4	TGTGCCACCATTTACTCCGGTGGGGAAAAACTGTTTTTT	CATIYSGGEKLFF
-	TRBV29-1	few	TRBJ1-5	TGCAGCGTTGGGGAGGATCAGCCCCAGCATTTT	CSVGEDQPQHF
-	TRBV3-1	-	TRBJ1-3	TGTGCCAGCAGCCCAGTCGGACAGGGAAACACCATATATTTT	CASSPVGQGNTIYF
TRBD2	TRBV20-1	few	TRBJ2-1	TGCAGTGCCGGGACTAGAGGCTACAATGAGCAGTTCTTC	CSAGTRGYNEQFF
-	TRBV7-9	-	TRBJ2-2	TGTGCCAGCGCCCTTGGCGTCGGGGAGCTGTTTTTT	CASALGVGELFF
-	TRBV24-1	many	TRBJ1-5	TGTGCCACCAGTGATGGGCGTCCGGACGATCAGCCCCAGCATTTT	CATSDGRPDDQPQHF
-	TRBV20-1	-	TRBJ1-3	TGCAGTGCTAGGTCCGGGACTCCAGCCTCTGGAAACACCATATATTTT	CSARSGTPASGNTIYF
-	TRBV20-1	-	TRBJ1-5	TGCAGTGCTAGTTTGGGACTCCAAGGGGCCCAGCATTTT	CSASLGLQGAQHF
TRBD1	TRBV19	-	TRBJ1-1	TGTGCCAGTAGTGCGACAGGGGGCGAAACTGAAGCTTTCTTT	CASSATGGETEAFF
TRBD2	TRBV20-1	many	TRBJ2-7	TGCAGTGCTAGGGGACTAGCGGGAAACGAGCAGTACTTC	CSARGLAGNEQYF